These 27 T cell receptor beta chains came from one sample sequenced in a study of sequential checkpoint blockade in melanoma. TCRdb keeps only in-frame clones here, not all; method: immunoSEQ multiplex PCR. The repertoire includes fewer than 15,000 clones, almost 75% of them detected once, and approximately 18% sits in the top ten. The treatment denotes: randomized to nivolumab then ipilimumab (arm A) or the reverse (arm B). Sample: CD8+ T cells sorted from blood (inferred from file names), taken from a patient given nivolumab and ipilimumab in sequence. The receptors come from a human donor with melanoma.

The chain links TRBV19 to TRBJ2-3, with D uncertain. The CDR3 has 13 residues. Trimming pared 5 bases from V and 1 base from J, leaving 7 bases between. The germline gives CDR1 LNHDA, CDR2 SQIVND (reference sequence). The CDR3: CASSPRGTDTQYF. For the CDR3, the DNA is TGTGCCAGTAGTCCCCGGGGCACAGATACGCAGTATTTT. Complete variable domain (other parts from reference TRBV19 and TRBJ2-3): DGGITQSPKYLFRKEGQNVTLSCEQNLNHDAMYWYRQDPGQGLRLIYYSQIVNDFQKGDIAEGYSVSREKKESFPLTVTSAQKNPTAFYLCASSPRGTDTQYFGPGTRLTVL.

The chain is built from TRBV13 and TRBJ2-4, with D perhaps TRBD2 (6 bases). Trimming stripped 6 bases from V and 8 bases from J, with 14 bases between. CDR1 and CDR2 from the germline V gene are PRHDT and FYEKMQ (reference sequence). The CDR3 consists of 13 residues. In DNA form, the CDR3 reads TGTGCCAGCAGAGGAGGGGAGACTGACATTCAGTACTTC. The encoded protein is CASRGGETDIQYF.

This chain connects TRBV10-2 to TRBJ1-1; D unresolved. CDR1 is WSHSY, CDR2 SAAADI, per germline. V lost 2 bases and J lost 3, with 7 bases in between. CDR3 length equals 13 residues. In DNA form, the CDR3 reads TGCGCCAGCAGTGAGGGTCAGGACACTGAAGCTTTCTTT. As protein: CASSEGQDTEAFF.

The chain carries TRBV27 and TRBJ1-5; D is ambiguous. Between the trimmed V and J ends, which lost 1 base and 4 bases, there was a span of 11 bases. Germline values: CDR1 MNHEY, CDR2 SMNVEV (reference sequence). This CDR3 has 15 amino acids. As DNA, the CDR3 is TGTGCCAGCAGTTTATTATCGGGAGGAAATCAGCCCCAGCATTTT. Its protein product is CASSLLSGGNQPQHF.

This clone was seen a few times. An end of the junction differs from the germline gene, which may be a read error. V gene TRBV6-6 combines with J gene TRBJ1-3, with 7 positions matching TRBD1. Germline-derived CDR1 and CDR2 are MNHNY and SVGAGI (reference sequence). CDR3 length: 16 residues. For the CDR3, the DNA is TGTGCCAGCAGATACTCCGCGACAGGGACTGGAAACACCATATATTTT. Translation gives CASRYSATGTGNTIYF.

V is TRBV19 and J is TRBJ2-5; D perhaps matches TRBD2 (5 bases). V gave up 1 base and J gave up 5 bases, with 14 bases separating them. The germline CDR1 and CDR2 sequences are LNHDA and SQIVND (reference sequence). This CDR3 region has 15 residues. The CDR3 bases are TGTGCCAGTAGTATAGGGCGCGGGCCGGGGGAGACCCAGTACTTC. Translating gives CASSIGRGPGETQYF.

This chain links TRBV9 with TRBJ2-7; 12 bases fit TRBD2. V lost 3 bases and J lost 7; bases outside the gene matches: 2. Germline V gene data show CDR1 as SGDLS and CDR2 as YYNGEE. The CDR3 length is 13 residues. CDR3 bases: TGTGCCAGCAGCGGACTAGCGGGAGTTGAGCAGTACTTC. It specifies CASSGLAGVEQYF.

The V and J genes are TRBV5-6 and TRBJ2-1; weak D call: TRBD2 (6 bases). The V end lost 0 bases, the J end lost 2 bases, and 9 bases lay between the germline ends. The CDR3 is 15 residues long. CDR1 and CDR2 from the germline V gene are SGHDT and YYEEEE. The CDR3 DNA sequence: TGTGCCAGCAGCTTGGTAAGGACTACCTACAATGAGCAGTTCTTC. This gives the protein CASSLVRTTYNEQFF.

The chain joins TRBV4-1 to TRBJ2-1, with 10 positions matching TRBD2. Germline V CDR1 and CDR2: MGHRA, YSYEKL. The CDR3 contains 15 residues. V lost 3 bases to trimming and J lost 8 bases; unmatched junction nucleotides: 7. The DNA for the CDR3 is TGCGCCAGCAGCCAGTTGGGACTAGCGCTGGATGAGCAGTTCTTC. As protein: CASSQLGLALDEQFF.

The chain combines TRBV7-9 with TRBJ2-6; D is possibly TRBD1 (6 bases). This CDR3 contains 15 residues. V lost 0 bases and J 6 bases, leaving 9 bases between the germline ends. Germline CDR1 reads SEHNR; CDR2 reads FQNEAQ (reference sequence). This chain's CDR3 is CASSLAQGQANVLTF. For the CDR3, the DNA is TGTGCCAGCAGCTTAGCCCAGGGACAGGCCAACGTCCTGACTTTC.

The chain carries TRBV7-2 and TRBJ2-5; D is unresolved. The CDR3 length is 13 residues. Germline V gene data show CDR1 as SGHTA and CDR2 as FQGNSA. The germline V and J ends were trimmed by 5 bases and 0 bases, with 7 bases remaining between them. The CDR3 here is CASSKEYQETQYF. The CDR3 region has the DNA TGTGCCAGCAGCAAGGAGTACCAAGAGACCCAGTACTTC.

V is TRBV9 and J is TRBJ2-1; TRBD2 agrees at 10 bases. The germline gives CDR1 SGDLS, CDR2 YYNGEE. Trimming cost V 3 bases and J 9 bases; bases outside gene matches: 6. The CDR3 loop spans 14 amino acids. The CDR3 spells CASSGSSGRAEQFF. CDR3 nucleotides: TGTGCCAGCAGCGGTTCTAGCGGGAGAGCTGAGCAGTTCTTC.

The CDR3 loop is CASSLVGDRENEQFF. As DNA, the CDR3 is TGTGCCAGCAGCTTAGTCGGGGACAGGGAAAATGAGCAGTTCTTC. The chain recombines TRBV7-6 with TRBJ2-1, with 9 nucleotides matching TRBD1. The germline CDR1 and CDR2 sequences are SGHVS and FNYEAQ. V lost 1 base, J lost 7 bases, and 5 bases stayed unmatched. The length of the CDR3 is 15 residues.

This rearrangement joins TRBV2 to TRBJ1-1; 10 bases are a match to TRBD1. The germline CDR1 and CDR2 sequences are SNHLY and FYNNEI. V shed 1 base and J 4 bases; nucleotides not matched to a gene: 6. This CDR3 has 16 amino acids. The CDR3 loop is CASSEGTGGLATEAFF. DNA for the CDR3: TGTGCCAGCAGTGAAGGGACAGGGGGGTTGGCCACTGAAGCTTTCTTT.

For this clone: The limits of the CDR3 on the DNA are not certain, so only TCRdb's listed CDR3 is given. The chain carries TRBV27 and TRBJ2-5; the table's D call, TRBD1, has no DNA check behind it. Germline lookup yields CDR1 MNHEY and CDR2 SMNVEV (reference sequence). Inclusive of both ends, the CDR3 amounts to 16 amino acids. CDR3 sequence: CASSSSGQGFPYEQYF.

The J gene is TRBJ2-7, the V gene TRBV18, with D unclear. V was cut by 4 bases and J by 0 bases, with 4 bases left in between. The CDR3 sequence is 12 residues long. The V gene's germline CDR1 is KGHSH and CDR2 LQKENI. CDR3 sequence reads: CASSLSSYEQYF. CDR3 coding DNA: TGTGCCAGCTCACTGAGCTCCTACGAGCAGTACTTC. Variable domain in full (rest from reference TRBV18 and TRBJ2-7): NAGVMQNPRHLVRRRGQEARLRCSPMKGHSHVYWYRQLPEEGLKFMVYLQKENIIDESGMPKERFSAEFPKEGPSILRIQQVVRGDSAAYFCASSLSSYEQYFGPGTRLTVT.

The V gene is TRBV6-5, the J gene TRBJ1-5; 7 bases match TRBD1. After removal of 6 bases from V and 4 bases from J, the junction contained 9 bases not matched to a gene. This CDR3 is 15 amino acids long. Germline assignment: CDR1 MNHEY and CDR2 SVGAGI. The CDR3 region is CASSQTGSFNQPQHF. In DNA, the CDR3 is TGTGCCAGCAGCCAGACAGGGTCCTTTAATCAGCCCCAGCATTTT.

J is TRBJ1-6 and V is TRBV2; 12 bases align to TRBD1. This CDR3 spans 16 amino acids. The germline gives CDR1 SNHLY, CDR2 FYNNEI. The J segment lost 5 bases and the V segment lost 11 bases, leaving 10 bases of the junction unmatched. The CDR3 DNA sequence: TGTGCCTCCACCCCTGGGACAGGGGGCCATAATTCACCCCTCCACTTT. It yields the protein CASTPGTGGHNSPLHF.

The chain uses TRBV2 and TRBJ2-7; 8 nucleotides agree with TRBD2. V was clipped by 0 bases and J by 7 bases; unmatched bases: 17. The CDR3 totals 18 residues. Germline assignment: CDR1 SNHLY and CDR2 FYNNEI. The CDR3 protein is CASSEALSGGHLQGEQYF. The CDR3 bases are TGTGCCAGCAGTGAAGCGCTGAGCGGGGGTCATCTCCAGGGAGAGCAGTACTTC.

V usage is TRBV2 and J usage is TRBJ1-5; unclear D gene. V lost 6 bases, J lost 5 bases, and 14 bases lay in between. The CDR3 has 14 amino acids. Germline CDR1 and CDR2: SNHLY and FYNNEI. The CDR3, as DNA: TGTGCCAGCAGGGCGGGAGGTGGAGATCAGCCCCAGCATTTT. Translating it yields CASRAGGGDQPQHF.

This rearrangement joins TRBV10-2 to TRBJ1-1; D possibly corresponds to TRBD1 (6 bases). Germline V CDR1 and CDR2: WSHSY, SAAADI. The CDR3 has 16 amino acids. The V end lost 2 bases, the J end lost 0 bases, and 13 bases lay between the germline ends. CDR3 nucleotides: TGCGCCAGCAGTGAGGGACAGCCGATCATGAACACTGAAGCTTTCTTT. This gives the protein CASSEGQPIMNTEAFF.

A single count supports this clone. The CDR3 DNA follows: TGCGCCAGCAGCACTCGGGAAGGGTCTAGCACAGATACGCAGTATTTT. It specifies CASSTREGSSTDTQYF. The chain is built from TRBV5-1 and TRBJ2-3; maybe TRBD2 (5 bases). Germline V gives CDR1 SGHRS, CDR2 YFSETQ. The V end was cut by 4 bases, the J end by 0 bases, with 15 bases between. This CDR3 has 16 amino acids.

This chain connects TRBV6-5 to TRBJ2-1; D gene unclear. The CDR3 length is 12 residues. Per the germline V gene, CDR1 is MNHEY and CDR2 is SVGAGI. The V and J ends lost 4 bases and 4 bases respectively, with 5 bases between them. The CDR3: CASSSQYNEQFF. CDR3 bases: TGTGCCAGCAGTTCCCAATACAATGAGCAGTTCTTC.

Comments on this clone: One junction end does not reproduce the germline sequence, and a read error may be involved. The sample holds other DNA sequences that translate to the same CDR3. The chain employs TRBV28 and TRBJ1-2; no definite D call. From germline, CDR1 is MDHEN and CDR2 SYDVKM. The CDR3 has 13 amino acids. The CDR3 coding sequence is TGTGCCAGCACCGGCGGGTTTCTCTATGGCTACACTTTC. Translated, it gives CASTGGFLYGYTF.

CDR3 loop: CASSVGQGYEQFF. CDR3 DNA: TGTGCCAGCAGCGTAGGACAGGGATATGAGCAGTTCTTC. The genes are TRBV9 and TRBJ2-1, with 7 nucleotides matching TRBD1. V lost 0 bases and J lost 8; bases outside the gene matches: 2. Germline CDR1 is SGDLS and CDR2 is YYNGEE. The CDR3 has 13 amino acids.

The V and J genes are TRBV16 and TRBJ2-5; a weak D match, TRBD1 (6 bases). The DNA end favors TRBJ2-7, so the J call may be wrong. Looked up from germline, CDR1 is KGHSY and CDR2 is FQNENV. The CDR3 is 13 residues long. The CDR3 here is CASSLDSPYEQYF. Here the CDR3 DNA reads TGTGCCAGCAGCCTGGACAGTCCCTACGAGCAGTACTTC.

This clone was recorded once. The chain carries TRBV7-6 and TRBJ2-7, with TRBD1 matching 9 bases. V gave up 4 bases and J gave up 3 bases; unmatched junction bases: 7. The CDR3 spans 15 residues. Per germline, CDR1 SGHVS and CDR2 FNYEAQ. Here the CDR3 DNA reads TGTGCCAGCAGCTATGGGACAGGGTTAGGCTACGAGCAGTACTTC. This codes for CASSYGTGLGYEQYF.